This T cell receptor (beta chain) stems from a study of cytomegalovirus exposure and HLA in healthy donors. PCR amplification relied on 60 Vbeta primers (plus 13 Jbeta primers). Method: immunoSEQ multiplex PCR; TCRdb's copy keeps in-frame clones and lacks some. The data show around 150,000 clones, approximately 88% seen once. This CDR3 spans 13 amino acids. The junction had 1 base not matched to a gene; V was cut back by 6 bases and J by 1 base. CDR1 and CDR2 from the germline V gene are MDHEN and SYDVKM. About this clone itself: Different DNA sequences within this sample yield the same CDR3.

Sequencing was performed on PBMCs. V usage is TRBV28 and J usage is TRBJ2-5, with 8 bases lining up with TRBD2. The source is a woman in her 40s in good health and CMV-seronegative. Here the CDR3 DNA reads TGTGCCAGCAGCCGGGGGGGCCAAGAGACCCAGTACTTC. Its protein product is CASSRGGQETQYF.